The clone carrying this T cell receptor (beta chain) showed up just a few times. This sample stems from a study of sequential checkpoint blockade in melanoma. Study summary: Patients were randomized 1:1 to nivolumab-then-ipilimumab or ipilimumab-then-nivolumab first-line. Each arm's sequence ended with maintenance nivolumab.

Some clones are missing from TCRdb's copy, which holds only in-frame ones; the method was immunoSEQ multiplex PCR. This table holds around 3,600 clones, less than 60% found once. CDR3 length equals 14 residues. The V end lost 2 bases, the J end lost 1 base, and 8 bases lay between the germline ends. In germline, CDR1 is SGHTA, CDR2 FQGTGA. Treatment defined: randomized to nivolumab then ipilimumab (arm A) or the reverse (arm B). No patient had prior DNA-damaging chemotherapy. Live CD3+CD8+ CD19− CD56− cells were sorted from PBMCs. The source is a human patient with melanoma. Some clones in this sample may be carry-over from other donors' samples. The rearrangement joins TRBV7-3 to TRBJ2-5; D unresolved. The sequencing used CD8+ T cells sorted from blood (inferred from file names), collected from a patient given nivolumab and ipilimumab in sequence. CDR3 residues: CASSLSSLQETQYF. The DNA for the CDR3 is TGTGCCAGCAGCTTATCCTCCCTCCAAGAGACCCAGTACTTC.